This T cell receptor (beta chain) was captured by sequencing in a study of OX40 agonist ivuxolimab in advanced cancers. The method was immunoSEQ multiplex PCR; TCRdb's version includes in-frame clones alone and lacks a portion of them. This table holds around 20,000 clones, 75% to 85% found once. In germline, CDR1 is PRHDT, CDR2 FYEKMQ (reference sequence). Trimming cost V 5 bases and J 9 bases; bases outside gene matches: 10. The CDR3 length is 15 residues. The V and J genes are TRBV13 and TRBJ2-2; 9 positions agree with TRBD1. This sequence was found in an adult with an advanced solid tumor such as melanoma, head and neck, liver or kidney cancer. The sample was CD4+ or CD8+ T cells sorted from blood, taken in a trial of the OX40 agonist ivuxolimab. Here the CDR3 reads CASSQGTGYERELFF. CDR3 coding DNA: TGTGCCAGCAGCCAGGGGACAGGGTATGAGCGGGAGCTGTTTTTT.